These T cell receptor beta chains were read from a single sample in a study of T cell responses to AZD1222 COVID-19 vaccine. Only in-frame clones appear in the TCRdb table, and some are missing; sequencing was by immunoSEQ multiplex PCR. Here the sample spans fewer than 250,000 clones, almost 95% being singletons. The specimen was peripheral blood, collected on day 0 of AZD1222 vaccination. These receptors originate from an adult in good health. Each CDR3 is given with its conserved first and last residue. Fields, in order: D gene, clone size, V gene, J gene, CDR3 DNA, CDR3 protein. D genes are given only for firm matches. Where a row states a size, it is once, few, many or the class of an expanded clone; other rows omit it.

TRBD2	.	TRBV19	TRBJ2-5	TGTGCCAGTAGTACACGGACTAGCGGGCGATACCAAGAGACCCAGTACTTC	CASSTRTSGRYQETQYF
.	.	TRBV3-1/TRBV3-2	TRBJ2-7	TGTGCCAGCAGCCCCCCCCGGGGCGACGAGCAGTACTTC	CASSPPRGDEQYF
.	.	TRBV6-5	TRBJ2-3	TGTGCCAGCAGTCTTCGGGACTCCACAGATACGCAGTATTTT	CASSLRDSTDTQYF
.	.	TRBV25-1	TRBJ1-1	TGTGCCAGCAGTGAATCCGGGGGGACTGAAGCTTTCTTT	CASSESGGTEAFF
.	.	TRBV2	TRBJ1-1	TGTGCCAGCAGACAGGAACTAACGAACACTGAAGCTTTCTTT	CASRQELTNTEAFF
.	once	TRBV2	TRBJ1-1	TGTGCCAGCAGGCAACAGGGTGGCTCGAACACTGAAGCTTTCTTT	CASRQQGGSNTEAFF
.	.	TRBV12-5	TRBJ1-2	TGTGCTAGTGGCTCCGGCCCGGAGGGCTACACCTTC	CASGSGPEGYTF
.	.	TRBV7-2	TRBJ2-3	TGTGCCAGCAGCAGACCCGGGACTGATCATACGCAGTATTTT	CASSRPGTDHTQYF
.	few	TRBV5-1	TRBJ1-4	TGCGCCAGCAGCTTGGGGACGGACGAAAAACTGTTTTTT	CASSLGTDEKLFF
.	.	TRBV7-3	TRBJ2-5	TGTGCCAGCAGCTTAAACGGGGGCCGGGAGACCCAGTACTTC	CASSLNGGRETQYF
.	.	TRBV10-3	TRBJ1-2	TGTGCCATCACCCAAAGGGGGGACCTCGATGGCTACACCTTC	CAITQRGDLDGYTF
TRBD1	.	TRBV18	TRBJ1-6	TGTGCCAGCTCACCACCCGCGACAGGGGGTGGGAGGACCCTCCACTTT	CASSPPATGGGRTLHF
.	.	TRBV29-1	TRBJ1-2	TGCAGCGTTGAAGATTGGCCGACTTCCTACGGCTACACCTTC	CSVEDWPTSYGYTF
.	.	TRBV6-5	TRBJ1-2	TGTGCCAGCAGTTACTCAGGCCCGGGTGGCTACACCTTC	CASSYSGPGGYTF
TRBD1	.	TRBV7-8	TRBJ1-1	TGTGCCAGCACCGTGGACAGGTTCGCTGAAGCTTTCTTT	CASTVDRFAEAFF
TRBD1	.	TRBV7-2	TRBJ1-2	TGTGCCAGCAGGGTAGGGGGCTTTAACTATGGCTACACCTTC	CASRVGGFNYGYTF
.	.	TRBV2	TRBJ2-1	TGTGCCAGCAAGAAATCGGAGGGCTACAATGAGCAGTTCTTC	CASKKSEGYNEQFF
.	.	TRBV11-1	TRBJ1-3	TGTGCCAGCAGCCTTAACGGGGGACACACCATATATTTT	CASSLNGGHTIYF
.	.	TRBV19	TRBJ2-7	TGTGCCAGTAGCCCCCTGGGGGGTACCTACGAGCAGTACTTC	CASSPLGGTYEQYF
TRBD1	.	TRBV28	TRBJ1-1	TGTGCCAGCAGTTCCCCGGGGAGGGGGCTGGGCACTGAAGCTTTCTTT	CASSSPGRGLGTEAFF
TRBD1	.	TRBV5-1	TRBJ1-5	TGCGCCAGCAGCCCACTTTCAGGGGGCGGACAGCCCCAGCATTTT	CASSPLSGGGQPQHF
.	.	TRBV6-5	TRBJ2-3	TGTGCCAGCACCCCGGACCCTATTAGCACAGATACGCAGTATTTT	CASTPDPISTDTQYF
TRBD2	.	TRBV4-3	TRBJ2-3	TGCGCCAGCAGCCGCGCGGGGGAAAGCACAGATACGCAGTATTTT	CASSRAGESTDTQYF
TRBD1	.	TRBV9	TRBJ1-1	TGTGCCAGCAGCGGCGGGACAGTCCAACCTGGAGCTTTCTTT	CASSGGTVQPGAFF
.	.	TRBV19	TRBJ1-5	TGTGCCAGTAGAAACCCCGCCGGCAGGGGTGGCAATCAGCCCCAGCATTTT	CASRNPAGRGGNQPQHF
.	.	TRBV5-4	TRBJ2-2	TGTGCCAGCAGCCGCGGACAGACAAACACCGGGGAGCTGTTTTTT	CASSRGQTNTGELFF
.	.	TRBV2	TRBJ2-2	TGTGCCAGCAGTGAAGCAAGAGGGAGCGGGGAGCTGTTTTTT	CASSEARGSGELFF
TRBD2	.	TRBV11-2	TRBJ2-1	TGTGCCAGCAGCTCCAGACTAGCGGGGGTTTACAATGAGCAGTTCTTC	CASSSRLAGVYNEQFF
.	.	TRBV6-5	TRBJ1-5	TGTGCCAGCAGTTACTCTCCCGGGAGGGGACAGCCCCAGCATTTT	CASSYSPGRGQPQHF
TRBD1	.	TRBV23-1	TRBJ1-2	TGCGCCACCCAGTCAGGGGGTGACGGCTACACCTTC	CATQSGGDGYTF
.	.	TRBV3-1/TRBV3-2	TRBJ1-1	TGTGCCAGCAGCCAGGAACCAGGGTTCGGAGCTTTCTTT	CASSQEPGFGAFF
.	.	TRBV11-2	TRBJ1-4	TGTGCCAGCAGCTTTGGACTAACTAATGAAAAACTGTTTTTT	CASSFGLTNEKLFF
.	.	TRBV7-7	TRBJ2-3	TGTGCCAGCAGCCCCACGGGGAGCACAGATACGCAGTATTTT	CASSPTGSTDTQYF